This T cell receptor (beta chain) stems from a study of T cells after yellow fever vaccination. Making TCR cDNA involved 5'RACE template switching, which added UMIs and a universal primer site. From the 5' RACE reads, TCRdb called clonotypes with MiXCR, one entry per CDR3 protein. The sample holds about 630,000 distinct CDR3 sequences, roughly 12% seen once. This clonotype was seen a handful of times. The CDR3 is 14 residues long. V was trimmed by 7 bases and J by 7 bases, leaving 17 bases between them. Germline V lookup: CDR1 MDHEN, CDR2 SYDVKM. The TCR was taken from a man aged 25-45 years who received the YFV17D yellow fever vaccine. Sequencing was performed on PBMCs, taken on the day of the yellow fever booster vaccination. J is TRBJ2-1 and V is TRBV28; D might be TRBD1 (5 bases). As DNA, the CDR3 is TGTGCCAGCAATCCTCATGGGGCGGTAAATGAGCAGTTCTTC. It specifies CASNPHGAVNEQFF. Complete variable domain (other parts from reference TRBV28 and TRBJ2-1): DVKVTQSSRYLVKRTGEKVFLECVQDMDHENMFWYRQDPGLGLRLIYFSYDVKMKEKGDIPEGYSVSREKKERFSLILESASTNQTSMYLCASNPHGAVNEQFFGPGTRLTVL.